The 9 T cell receptor beta chains presented below share a single source sample, sequenced in a study of T cells after yellow fever vaccination. TCRdb called the 5' RACE reads again in MiXCR, with one record for every CDR3 protein. Among approximately 170,000 distinct CDR3 sequences listed, 11% were seen once. The sample was CD8+ T cells sorted from PBMCs, taken 15 days after the yellow fever booster vaccination. Receptors originate from a man between 18 and 29 years old who received the YFV17D yellow fever vaccine.

This clonotype was counted many times. V is TRBV5-1 and J is TRBJ2-3; D might be TRBD2 (6 bases). Germline CDR1 reads SGHRS; CDR2 reads YFSETQ. Between the trimmed V and J ends, which lost 2 bases and 6 bases, there was a span of 16 bases. There are 15 residues in the CDR3. CDR3 in amino acids: CASSLRAGLRDTQYF. CDR3 bases: TGCGCCAGCAGCTTACGGGCGGGGCTCCGGGATACGCAGTATTTT.

Only a few counts were recorded for this clonotype. The chain has TRBV7-9 and TRBJ2-7; D gene uncertain. Deletions cut 5 bases from V and 2 bases from J, with 19 bases between. Germline CDR1 is SEHNR and CDR2 is FQNEAQ (reference sequence). The CDR3 covers 16 residues. The CDR3 spells CASSPPGSSGAYEQYV. For the CDR3, the DNA is TGTGCCAGCAGCCCACCCGGCAGTTCTGGTGCCTACGAGCAGTACGTC.

The chain combines TRBV5-5 with TRBJ2-1, with D uncertain. V lost 4 bases, J lost 2 bases, and 19 bases lay in between. The CDR3 is 17 residues long. From germline, CDR1 is SGHKS and CDR2 YYEKEE (reference sequence). As DNA, the CDR3 is TGTGCCAGCAGCCCTGGGCCGGGTGCCTATCCCTACAATGAGCAGTTCTTC. This translates into CASSPGPGAYPYNEQFF.

This clonotype was picked up many times. V usage is TRBV9 and J usage is TRBJ2-7, with unresolved D. Trimming cost V 0 bases and J 2 bases, with 9 bases left between them. The CDR3 spans 14 residues. Germline assignment: CDR1 SGDLS and CDR2 YYNGEE. CDR3: CASSVGGRPYEQYF. DNA for the CDR3: TGTGCCAGCAGCGTAGGTGGCAGGCCCTACGAGCAGTACTTC.

This clonotype was observed a handful of times. The chain links TRBV6-2 or TRBV6-3 to TRBJ2-5; D unresolved. This CDR3 comprises 15 residues. Germline CDR1 MNHEY, CDR2 SVGEGT. The V and J ends lost 2 bases and 5 bases respectively, with 15 bases between them. The CDR3 here is CASSYPHNLGETQYF. The CDR3 nucleotides are TGTGCCAGCAGTTACCCTCACAACTTAGGGGAGACCCAGTACTTC.

This clonotype was found a few times. V gene TRBV27 combines with J gene TRBJ2-3; a possible D gene is TRBD2 (6 bases). V lost 3 bases to trimming and J lost 1 base, with 11 bases between them. The CDR3 is 15 amino acids. Germline V gene lookup returns CDR1 MNHEY and CDR2 SMNVEV (reference sequence). The CDR3 region has the DNA TGTGCCAGCAGTTTGTCGTGGGGGGGCACAGATACGCAGTATTTT. This translates into CASSLSWGGTDTQYF.

The chain employs TRBV11-1 and TRBJ1-1; D is ambiguous. CDR1 and CDR2 from the germline V gene are SGHAT and FQDESV (reference sequence). Trimming removed 5 bases at V and 6 bases at J, with 13 bases between. The CDR3 consists of 13 residues. The CDR3 DNA reads as TGTGCCAGCAGCCACGGACCAACCGCTGAAGCTTTCTTT. The encoded protein is CASSHGPTAEAFF.

This clonotype was observed a handful of times. V and J are TRBV7-6 and TRBJ2-3; 9 nucleotides match TRBD1. Germline lookup yields CDR1 SGHVS and CDR2 FNYEAQ. The CDR3 loop spans 14 amino acids. The CDR3 protein is CVTQGASGTDTQYF. The CDR3 nucleotides are TGTGTCACACAGGGGGCGAGTGGCACAGATACGCAGTATTTT.

This clonotype has ten or more counts. The CDR3 is CASSHSRPGTAGYNEQFF. CDR3 sequence (DNA): TGCGCCAGCAGCCACTCGAGGCCCGGGACAGCGGGCTACAATGAGCAGTTCTTC. The V call is TRBV4-3, the J call TRBJ2-1; weak D call: TRBD1 (7 bases). CDR1 is LGHNA, CDR2 YSLEER, per germline. This CDR3 is 18 amino acids long. Trimming cost V 3 bases and J 3 bases, with 21 bases left between them.